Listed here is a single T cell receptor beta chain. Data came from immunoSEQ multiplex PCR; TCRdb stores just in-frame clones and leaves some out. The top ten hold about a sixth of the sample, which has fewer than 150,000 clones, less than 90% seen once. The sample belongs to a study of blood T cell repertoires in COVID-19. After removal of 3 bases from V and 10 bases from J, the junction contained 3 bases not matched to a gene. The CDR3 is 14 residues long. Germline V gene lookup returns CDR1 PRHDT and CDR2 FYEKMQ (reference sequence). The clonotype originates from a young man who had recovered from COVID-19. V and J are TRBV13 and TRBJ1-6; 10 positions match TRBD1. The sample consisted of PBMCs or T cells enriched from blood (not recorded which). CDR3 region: CASSLTGGTSPLHF. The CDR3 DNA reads TGTGCCAGCAGCTTGACAGGGGGCACATCACCCCTCCACTTT.